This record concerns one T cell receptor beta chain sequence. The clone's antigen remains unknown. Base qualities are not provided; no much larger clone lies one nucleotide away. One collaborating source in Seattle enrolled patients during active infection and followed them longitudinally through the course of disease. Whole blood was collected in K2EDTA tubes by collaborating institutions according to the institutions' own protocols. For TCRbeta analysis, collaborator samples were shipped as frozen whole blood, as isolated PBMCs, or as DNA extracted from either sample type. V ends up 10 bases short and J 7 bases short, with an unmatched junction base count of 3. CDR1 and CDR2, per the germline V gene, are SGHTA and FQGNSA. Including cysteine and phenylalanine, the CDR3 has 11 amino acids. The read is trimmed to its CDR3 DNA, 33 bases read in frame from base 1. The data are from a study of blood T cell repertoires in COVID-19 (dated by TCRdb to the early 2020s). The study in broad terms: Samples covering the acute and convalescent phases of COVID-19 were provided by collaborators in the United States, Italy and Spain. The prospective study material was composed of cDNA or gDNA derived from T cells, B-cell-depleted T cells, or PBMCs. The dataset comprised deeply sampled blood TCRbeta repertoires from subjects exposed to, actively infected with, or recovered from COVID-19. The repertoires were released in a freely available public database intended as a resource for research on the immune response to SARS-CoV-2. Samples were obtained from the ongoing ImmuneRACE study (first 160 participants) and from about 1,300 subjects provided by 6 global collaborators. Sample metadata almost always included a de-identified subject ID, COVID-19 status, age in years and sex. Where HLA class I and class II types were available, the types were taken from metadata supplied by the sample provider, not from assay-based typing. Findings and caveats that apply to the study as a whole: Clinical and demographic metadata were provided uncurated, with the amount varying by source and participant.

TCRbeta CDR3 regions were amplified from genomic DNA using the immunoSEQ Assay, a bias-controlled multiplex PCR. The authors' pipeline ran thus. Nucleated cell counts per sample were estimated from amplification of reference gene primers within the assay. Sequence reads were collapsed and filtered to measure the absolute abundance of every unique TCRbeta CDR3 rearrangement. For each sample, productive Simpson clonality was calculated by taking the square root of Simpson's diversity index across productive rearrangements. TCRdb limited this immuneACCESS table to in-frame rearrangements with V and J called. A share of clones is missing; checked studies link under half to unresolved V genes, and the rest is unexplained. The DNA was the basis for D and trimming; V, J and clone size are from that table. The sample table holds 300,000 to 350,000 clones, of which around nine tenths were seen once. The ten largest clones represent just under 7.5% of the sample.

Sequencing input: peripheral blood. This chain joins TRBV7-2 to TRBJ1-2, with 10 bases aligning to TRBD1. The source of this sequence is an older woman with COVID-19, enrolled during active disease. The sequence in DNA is TGTGCCACCGGGACAGGGGCTGGCTACACCTTC. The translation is CATGTGAGYTF.